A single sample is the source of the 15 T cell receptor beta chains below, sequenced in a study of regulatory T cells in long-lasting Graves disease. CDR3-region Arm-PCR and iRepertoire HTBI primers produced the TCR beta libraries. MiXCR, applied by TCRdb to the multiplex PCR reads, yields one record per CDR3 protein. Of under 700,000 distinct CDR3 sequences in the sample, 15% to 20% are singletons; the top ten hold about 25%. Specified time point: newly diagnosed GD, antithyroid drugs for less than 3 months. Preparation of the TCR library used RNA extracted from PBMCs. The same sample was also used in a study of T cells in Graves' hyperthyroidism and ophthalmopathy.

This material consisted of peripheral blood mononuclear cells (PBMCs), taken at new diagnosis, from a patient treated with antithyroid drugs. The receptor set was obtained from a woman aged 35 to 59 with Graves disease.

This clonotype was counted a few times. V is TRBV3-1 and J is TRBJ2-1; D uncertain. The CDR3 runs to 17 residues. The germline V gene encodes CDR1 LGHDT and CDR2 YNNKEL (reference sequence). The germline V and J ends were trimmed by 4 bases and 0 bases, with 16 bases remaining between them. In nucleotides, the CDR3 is TGTGCCAGCAGCCGAGACTCCAGGTTGAGCTCCTACAATGAGCAGTTCTTC. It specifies CASSRDSRLSSYNEQFF.

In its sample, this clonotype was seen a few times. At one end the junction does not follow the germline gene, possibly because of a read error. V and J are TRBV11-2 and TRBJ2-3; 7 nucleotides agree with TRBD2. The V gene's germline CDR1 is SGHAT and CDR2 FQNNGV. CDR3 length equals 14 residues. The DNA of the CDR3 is TGCGCCAGCAGCCAAGGACTAGTGAAAGATACGCAGTATTTT. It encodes CASSQGLVKDTQYF.

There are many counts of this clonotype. Written as DNA, the CDR3 is TGTGCCAGCAGCAAGACAGGGAGGAACGAGCAGTACTTC. It yields the protein CASSKTGRNEQYF. The chain links TRBV7-9 to TRBJ2-7; maybe TRBD1 (7 bases). CDR3 length: 13 amino acids. V was shortened by 5 bases and J by 5 bases, with 13 bases between the two germline ends. Per the germline V gene, CDR1 is SEHNR and CDR2 is FQNEAQ (reference sequence).

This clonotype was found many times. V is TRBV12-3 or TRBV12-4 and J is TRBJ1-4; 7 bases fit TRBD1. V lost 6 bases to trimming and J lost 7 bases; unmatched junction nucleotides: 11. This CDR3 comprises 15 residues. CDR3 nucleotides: TGTGCCAGCAGACTAGACTCGGCAGGGGGTGAAAAACTGTTTTTT. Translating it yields CASRLDSAGGEKLFF.

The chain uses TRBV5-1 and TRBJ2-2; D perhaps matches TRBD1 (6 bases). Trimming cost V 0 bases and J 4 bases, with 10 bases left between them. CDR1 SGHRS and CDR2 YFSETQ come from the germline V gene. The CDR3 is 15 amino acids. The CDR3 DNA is TGCGCCAGCAGCTTGGGACAGGTTCTCACCGGGGAGCTGTTTTTT. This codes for CASSLGQVLTGELFF.

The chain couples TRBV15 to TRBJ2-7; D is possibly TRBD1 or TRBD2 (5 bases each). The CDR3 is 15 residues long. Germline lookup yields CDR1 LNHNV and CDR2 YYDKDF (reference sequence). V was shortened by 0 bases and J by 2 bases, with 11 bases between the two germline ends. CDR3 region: CATSRDWDGTYEQYF. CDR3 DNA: TGTGCCACCAGCAGAGATTGGGACGGTACCTACGAGCAGTACTTC.

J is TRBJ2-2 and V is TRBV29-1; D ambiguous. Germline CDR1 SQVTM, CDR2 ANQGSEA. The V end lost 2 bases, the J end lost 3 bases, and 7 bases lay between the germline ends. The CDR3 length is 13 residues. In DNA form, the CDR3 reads TGCAGCGTTGAACCAGGCGACACCGGGGAGCTGTTTTTT. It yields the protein CSVEPGDTGELFF.

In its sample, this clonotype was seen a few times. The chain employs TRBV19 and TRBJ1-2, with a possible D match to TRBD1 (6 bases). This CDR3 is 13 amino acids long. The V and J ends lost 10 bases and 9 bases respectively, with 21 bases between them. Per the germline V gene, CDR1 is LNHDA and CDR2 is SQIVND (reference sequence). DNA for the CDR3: TGTGCCATTCCACCTAGGGGGAGGAGATGCTACACCTTC. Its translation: CAIPPRGRRCYTF.

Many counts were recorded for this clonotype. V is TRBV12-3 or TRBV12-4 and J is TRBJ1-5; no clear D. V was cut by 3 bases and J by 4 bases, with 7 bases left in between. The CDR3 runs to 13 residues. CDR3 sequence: CASSFMSNQPQHF. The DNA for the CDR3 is TGTGCCAGCAGTTTTATGAGTAATCAGCCCCAGCATTTT.

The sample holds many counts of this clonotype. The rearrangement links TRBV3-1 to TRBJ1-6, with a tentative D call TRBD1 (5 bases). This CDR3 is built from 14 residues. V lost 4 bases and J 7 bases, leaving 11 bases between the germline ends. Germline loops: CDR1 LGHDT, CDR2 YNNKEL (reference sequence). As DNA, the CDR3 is TGTGCCAGCAGCCGGGGACGGGAGAATTCACCCCTCCACTTT. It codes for CASSRGRENSPLHF.

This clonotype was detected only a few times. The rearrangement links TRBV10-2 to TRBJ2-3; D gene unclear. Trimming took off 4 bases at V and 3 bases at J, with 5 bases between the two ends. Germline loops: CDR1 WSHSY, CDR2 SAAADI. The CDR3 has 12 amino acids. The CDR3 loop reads CASSGPTDTQYF. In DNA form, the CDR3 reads TGCGCCAGCAGTGGTCCGACAGATACGCAGTATTTT.

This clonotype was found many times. CDR3 in DNA: TGTGCCAGCAGCCAAGATTTTGGGATTTACTTATATTTT. This translates into CASSQDFGIYLYF. The rearrangement joins TRBV3-1 to TRBJ1-3, with D unresolved. V shed 0 bases and J shed 14 bases, with 14 bases lying between them. This CDR3 comprises 13 residues. Germline lookup yields CDR1 LGHDT and CDR2 YNNKEL (reference sequence).

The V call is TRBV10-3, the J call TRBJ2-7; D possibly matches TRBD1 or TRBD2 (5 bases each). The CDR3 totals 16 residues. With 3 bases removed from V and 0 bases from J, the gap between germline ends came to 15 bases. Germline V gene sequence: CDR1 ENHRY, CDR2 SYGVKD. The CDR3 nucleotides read TGTGCCATCAGTGACCCCGGGACGTCCTACTCCTACGAGCAGTACTTC. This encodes CAISDPGTSYSYEQYF.

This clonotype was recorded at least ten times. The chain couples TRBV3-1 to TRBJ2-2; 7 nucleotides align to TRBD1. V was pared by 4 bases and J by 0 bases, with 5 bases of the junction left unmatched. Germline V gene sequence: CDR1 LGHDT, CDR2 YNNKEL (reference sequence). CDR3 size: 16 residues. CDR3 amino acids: CASSPQGNTNTGELFF. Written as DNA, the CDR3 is TGTGCCAGCAGCCCACAGGGGAATACGAACACCGGGGAGCTGTTTTTT.

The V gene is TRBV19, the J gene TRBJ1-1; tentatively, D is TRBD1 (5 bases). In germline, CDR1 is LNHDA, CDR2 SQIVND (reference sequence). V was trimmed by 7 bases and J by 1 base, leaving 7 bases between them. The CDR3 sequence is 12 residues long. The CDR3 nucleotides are TGTGCCAGTAAACAGGAGAACACTGAAGCTTTCTTT. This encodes CASKQENTEAFF. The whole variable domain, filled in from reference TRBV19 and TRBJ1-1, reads DGGITQSPKYLFRKEGQNVTLSCEQNLNHDAMYWYRQDPGQGLRLIYYSQIVNDFQKGDIAEGYSVSREKKESFPLTVTSAQKNPTAFYLCASKQENTEAFFGQGTRLTVV.